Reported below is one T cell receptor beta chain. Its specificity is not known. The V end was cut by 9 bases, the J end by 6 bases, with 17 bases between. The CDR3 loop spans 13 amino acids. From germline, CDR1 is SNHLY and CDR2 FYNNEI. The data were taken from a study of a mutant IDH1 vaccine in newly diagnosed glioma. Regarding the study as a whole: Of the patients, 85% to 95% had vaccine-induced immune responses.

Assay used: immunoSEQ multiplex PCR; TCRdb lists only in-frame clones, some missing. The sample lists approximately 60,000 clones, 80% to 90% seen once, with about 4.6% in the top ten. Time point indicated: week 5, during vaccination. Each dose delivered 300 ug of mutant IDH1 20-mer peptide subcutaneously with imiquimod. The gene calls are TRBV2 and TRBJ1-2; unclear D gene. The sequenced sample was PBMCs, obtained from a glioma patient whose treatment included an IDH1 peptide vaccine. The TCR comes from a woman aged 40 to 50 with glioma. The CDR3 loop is CARLDLGENGYTF. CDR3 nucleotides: TGTGCCAGGTTGGACCTCGGCGAGAATGGCTACACCTTC.